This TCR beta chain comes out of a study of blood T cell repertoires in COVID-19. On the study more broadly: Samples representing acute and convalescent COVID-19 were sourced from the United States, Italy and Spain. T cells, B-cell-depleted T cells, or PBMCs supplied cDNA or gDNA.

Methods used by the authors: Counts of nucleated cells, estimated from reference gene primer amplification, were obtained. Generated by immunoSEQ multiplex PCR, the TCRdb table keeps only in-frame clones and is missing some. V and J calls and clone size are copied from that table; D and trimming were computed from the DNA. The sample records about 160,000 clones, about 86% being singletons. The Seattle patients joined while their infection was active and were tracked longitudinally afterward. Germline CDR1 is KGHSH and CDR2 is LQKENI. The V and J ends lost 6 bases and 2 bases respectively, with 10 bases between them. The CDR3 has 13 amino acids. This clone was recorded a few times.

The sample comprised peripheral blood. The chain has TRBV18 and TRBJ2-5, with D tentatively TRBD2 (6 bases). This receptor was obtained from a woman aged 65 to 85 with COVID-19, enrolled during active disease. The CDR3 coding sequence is TGTGCCAGCTCCACGGGGGTTCAAGAGACCCAGTACTTC. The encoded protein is CASSTGVQETQYF.